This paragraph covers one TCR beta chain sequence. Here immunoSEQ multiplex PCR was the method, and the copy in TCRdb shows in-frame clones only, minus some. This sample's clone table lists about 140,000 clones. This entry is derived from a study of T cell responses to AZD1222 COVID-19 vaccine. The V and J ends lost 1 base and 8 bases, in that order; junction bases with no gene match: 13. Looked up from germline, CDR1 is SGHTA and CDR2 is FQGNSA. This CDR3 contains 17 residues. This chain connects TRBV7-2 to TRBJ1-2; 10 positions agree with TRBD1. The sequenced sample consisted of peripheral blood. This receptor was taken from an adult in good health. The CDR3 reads CASSLGSGQGVSRGYTF. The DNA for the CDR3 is TGTGCCAGCAGCTTAGGGTCCGGACAGGGGGTCTCACGGGGCTACACCTTC.